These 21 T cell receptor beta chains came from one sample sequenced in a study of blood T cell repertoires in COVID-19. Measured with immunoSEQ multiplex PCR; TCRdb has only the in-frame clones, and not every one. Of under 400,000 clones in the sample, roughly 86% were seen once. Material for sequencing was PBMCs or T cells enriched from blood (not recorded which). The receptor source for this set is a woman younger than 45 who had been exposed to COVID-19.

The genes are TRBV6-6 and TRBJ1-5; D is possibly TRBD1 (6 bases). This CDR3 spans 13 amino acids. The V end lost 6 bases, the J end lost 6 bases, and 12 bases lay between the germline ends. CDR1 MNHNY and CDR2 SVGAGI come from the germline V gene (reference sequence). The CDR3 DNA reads TGTGCCAGCAGATGGGACAACGGTCAGCCCCAGCATTTT. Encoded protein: CASRWDNGQPQHF.

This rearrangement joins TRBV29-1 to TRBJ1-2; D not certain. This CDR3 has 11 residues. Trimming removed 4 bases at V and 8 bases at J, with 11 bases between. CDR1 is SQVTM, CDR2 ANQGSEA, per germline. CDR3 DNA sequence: TGCAGCGTTGCTGTCGGAGAAGGCTACACCTTC. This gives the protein CSVAVGEGYTF.

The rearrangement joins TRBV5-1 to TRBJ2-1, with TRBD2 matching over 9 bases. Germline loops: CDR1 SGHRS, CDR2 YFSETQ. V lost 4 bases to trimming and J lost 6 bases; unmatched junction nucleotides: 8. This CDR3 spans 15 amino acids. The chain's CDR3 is CASSISGGGGNEQFF. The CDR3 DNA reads TGCGCCAGCAGCATTAGCGGGGGTGGCGGCAATGAGCAGTTCTTC.

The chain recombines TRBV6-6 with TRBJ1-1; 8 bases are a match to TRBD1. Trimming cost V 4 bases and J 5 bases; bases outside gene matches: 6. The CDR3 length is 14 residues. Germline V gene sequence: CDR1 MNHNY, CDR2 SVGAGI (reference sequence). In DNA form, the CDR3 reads TGTGCCAGCAGTTCCAAGGACAGGGCTACTGAAGCTTTCTTT. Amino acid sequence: CASSSKDRATEAFF.

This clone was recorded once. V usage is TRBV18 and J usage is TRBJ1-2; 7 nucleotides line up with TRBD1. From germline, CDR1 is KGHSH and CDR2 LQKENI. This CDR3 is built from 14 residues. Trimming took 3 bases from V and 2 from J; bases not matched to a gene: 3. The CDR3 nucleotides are TGTGCCAGCTCACCGGACAGGCACAACTATGGCTACACCTTC. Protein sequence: CASSPDRHNYGYTF.

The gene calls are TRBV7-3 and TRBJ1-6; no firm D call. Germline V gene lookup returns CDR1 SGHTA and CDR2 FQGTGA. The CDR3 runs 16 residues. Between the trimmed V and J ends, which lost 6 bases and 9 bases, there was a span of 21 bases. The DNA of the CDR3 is TGTGCCAGCAGTTACCCCGCGGGTCTAACGGGTTCACCCCTCCACTTT. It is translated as CASSYPAGLTGSPLHF.

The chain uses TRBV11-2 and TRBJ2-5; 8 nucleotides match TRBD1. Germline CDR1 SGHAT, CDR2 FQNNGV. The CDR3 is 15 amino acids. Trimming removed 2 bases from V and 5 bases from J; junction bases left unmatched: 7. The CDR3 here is CASSLRQGAWETQYF. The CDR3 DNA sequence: TGTGCCAGCAGCTTAAGGCAGGGGGCGTGGGAGACCCAGTACTTC.

The CDR3 loop is CASLGGRSYEQYF. CDR3 nucleotide sequence: TGTGCCAGCTTGGGGGGGAGATCCTACGAGCAGTACTTC. This chain links TRBV7-9 with TRBJ2-7, with TRBD2 matching over 7 bases. This CDR3 is built from 13 residues. V was pared by 8 bases and J by 1 base, with 5 bases of the junction left unmatched. CDR1 and CDR2 from the germline V gene are SEHNR and FQNEAQ (reference sequence).

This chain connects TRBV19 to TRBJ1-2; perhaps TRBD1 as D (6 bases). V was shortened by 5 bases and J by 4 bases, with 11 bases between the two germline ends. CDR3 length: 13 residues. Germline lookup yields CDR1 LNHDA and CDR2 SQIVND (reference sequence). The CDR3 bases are TGTGCCAGTAGTCAGACAGGACTCTATGGCTACACCTTC. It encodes CASSQTGLYGYTF. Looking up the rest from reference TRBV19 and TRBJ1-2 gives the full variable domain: DGGITQSPKYLFRKEGQNVTLSCEQNLNHDAMYWYRQDPGQGLRLIYYSQIVNDFQKGDIAEGYSVSREKKESFPLTVTSAQKNPTAFYLCASSQTGLYGYTFGSGTRLTVV.

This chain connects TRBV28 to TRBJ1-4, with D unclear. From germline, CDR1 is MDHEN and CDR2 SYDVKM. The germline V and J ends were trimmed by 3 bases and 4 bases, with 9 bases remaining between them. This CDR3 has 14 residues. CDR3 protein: CASSFGEINEKLFF. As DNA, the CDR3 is TGTGCCAGCAGTTTCGGAGAGATTAATGAAAAACTGTTTTTT.

CDR3 DNA: TGTGCCAGCAGCGAGGGGGCGGGAGGGGCCTCTAATGAGCAGTTCTTC. Its protein product is CASSEGAGGASNEQFF. The J gene is TRBJ2-1, the V gene TRBV9; 9 bases align to TRBD2. Germline CDR1 SGDLS, CDR2 YYNGEE. This CDR3 is 16 amino acids long. Trimming removed 3 bases from V and 7 bases from J; junction bases left unmatched: 11.

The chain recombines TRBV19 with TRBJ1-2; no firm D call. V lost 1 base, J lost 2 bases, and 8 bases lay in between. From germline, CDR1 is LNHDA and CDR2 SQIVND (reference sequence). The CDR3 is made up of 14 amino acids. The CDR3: CASSIGAQNYGYTF. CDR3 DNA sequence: TGTGCCAGTAGTATAGGGGCCCAGAACTATGGCTACACCTTC.

Here the CDR3 DNA reads TGTGCCACCAGTGACACAGGGAGTAGCTCCTACGAGCAGTACTTC. Its protein is CATSDTGSSSYEQYF. The chain uses TRBV24-1 and TRBJ2-7, with a weak D call TRBD1 (6 bases). V was trimmed by 4 bases and J by 0 bases, leaving 12 bases between them. The CDR3 covers 15 residues. The germline gives CDR1 KGHDR, CDR2 SFDVKD.

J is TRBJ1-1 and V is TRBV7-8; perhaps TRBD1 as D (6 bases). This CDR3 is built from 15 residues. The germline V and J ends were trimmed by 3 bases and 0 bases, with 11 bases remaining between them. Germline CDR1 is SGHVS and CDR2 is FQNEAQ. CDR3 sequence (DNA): TGTGCCAGCAGCTTCACAGGGAACATGAACACTGAAGCTTTCTTT. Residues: CASSFTGNMNTEAFF.

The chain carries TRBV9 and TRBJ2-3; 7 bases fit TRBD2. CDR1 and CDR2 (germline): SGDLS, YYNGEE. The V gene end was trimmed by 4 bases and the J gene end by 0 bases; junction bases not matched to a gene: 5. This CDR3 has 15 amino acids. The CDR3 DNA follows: TGTGCCAGCAGCACTCTAGCGGCTAGCACAGATACGCAGTATTTT. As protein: CASSTLAASTDTQYF.

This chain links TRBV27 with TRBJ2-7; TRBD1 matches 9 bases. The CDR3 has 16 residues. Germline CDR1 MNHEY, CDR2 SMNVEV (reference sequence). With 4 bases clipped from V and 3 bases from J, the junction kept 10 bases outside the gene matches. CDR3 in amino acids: CASSSGQGQTNYEQYF. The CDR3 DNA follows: TGTGCCAGCAGTTCGGGACAGGGCCAGACGAACTACGAGCAGTACTTC.

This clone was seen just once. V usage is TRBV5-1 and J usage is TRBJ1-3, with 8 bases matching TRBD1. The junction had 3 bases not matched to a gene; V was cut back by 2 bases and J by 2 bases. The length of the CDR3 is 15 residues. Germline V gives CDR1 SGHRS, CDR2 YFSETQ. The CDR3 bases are TGCGCCAGCAGCTTAGGACAGGGAACTGGAAACACCATATATTTT. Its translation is CASSLGQGTGNTIYF.

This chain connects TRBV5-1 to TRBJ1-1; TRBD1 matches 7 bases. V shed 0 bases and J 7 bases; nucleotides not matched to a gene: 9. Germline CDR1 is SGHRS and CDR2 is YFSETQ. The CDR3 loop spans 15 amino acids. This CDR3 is CASSLATGENGEAFF. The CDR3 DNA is TGCGCCAGCAGCTTGGCCACAGGGGAGAATGGTGAAGCTTTCTTT.

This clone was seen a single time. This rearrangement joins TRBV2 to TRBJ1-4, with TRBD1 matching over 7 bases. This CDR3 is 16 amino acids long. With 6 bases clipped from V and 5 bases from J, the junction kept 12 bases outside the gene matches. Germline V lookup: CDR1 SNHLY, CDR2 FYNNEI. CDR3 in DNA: TGTGCCAGCAGGTTGGTCCCGGGACAGAGGAATGAAAAACTGTTTTTT. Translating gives CASRLVPGQRNEKLFF.

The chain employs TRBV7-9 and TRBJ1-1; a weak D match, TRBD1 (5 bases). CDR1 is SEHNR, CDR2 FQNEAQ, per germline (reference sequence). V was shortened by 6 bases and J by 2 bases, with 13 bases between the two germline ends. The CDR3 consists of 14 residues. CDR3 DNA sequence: TGTGCCAGCAGGCCACCGACAGTTAACACTGAAGCTTTCTTT. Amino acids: CASRPPTVNTEAFF.

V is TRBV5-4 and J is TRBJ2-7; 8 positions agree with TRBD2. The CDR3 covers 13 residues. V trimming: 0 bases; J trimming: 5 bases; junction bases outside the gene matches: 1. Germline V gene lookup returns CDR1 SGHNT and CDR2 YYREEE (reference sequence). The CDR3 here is CASSLVLADEQYF. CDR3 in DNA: TGTGCCAGCAGCTTGGTACTAGCGGACGAGCAGTACTTC. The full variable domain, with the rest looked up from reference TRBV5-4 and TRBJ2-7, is ETGVTQSPTHLIKTRGQQVTLRCSSQSGHNTVSWYQQALGQGPQFIFQYYREEENGRGNFPPRFSGLQFPNYSSELNVNALELDDSALYLCASSLVLADEQYFGPGTRLTVT.